This TCR beta chain was retrieved from a study of cytomegalovirus exposure and HLA in healthy donors. V was clipped by 2 bases and J by 8 bases; unmatched bases: 7. The CDR3 is 14 amino acids. CDR1 and CDR2 (germline): SQVTM, ANQGSEA. PCR used 60 Vbeta primers and 13 Jbeta primers. As originally analysed: Tens of millions of unique TCR beta chains, around 11 million of them shared, were counted by a later analysis. Here immunoSEQ multiplex PCR was the method, and the copy in TCRdb shows in-frame clones only, minus some. V and J calls and clone size are given by that table; D and trimming were obtained from the DNA. The repertoire holds about 100,000 clones, with more than 75% as singletons.

The sequence came from a woman aged 18-30 years in good health and CMV-seropositive. The chain employs TRBV29-1 and TRBJ2-1, with 9 bases identical to TRBD2. Sequenced: PBMCs. The CDR3: CSVEIAGVAYEQFF. The CDR3 coding sequence is TGCAGCGTTGAAATAGCGGGAGTTGCCTATGAGCAGTTCTTC.